This is a list of T cell receptor beta chains from one sample in a study of human T cells and chemical hapten exposure. TCRdb passed the RACE reads through MiXCR, listing each CDR3 protein once. This sample carries 150,000 to 200,000 distinct CDR3 sequences, about 14% of them seen once, and the ten largest clones take 1.5% to 2%. This sample comprised whole blood, obtained in connection with sensitization to the hapten diphenylcyclopropenone (DPC). These receptor sequences come from a woman under 40 with alopecia areata. Some clones in this sample may be carry-over from other donors' samples. CDR3s include the opening cysteine and the closing phenylalanine or tryptophan. The D gene is left open where the match is weak. Only some rows state a clone size, as once, few, many or a class for expanded clones.

J: TRBJ2-5; size: .; V: TRBV9; D: TRBD2; DNA: TGTGCCAGCGGCCGACTAGCGGGAGGACAAGAGACCCAGTACTTC; CDR3: CASGRLAGGQETQYF
J: TRBJ1-1; size: .; V: TRBV5-1; D: .; DNA: TGCGCCAGCAGCTTGGTTCAGGGGCGAAACACTGAAGCTTTCTTT; CDR3: CASSLVQGRNTEAFF
J: TRBJ1-5; size: .; V: TRBV12-3/TRBV12-4; D: .; DNA: TGTGCCAGCAGTTTTGGGGACCCAGATTATAGCAATCAGCCCCAGCATTTT; CDR3: CASSFGDPDYSNQPQHF
J: TRBJ2-1; size: .; V: TRBV7-2; D: TRBD2; DNA: TGTGCCAGCAGCACGCGGGGGGACTACAATGAGCAGTTCTTC; CDR3: CASSTRGDYNEQFF
J: TRBJ2-5; size: few; V: TRBV2; D: TRBD2; DNA: TGTGCCAGCAGTTCTCGGACTAGCGGGAGTAGATCGGAGACCCAGTACTTC; CDR3: CASSSRTSGSRSETQYF
J: TRBJ2-1; size: few; V: TRBV2; D: .; DNA: TGTGCCAGCAAGGACAGCTACAATGAGCAGTTCTTC; CDR3: CASKDSYNEQFF
J: TRBJ2-2; size: .; V: TRBV18; D: .; DNA: TGTGCCAGCTCACCGGAAACCGGGGAGCTGTTTTTT; CDR3: CASSPETGELFF
J: TRBJ1-1; size: few; V: TRBV11-2; D: .; DNA: TGTGCCAGCAGCTTAGTCAGGATCACTGAAGCTTTCTTT; CDR3: CASSLVRITEAFF
J: TRBJ1-6; size: few; V: TRBV29-1; D: .; DNA: TGCAGCGTTGGGACAGAAAACAATTCACCCCTCCACTTT; CDR3: CSVGTENNSPLHF
J: TRBJ2-7; size: .; V: TRBV18; D: TRBD2; DNA: TGTGCCAGCTCACCAGCGCGGGAGCCCCTTTGGGAGCAGTACTTC; CDR3: CASSPAREPLWEQYF
J: TRBJ1-5; size: .; V: TRBV19; D: .; DNA: TGTGCCAGTAGTATAACTGGGAACAATCAGCCCCAGCATTTT; CDR3: CASSITGNNQPQHF
J: TRBJ1-1; size: few; V: TRBV7-2; D: TRBD1; DNA: TGTGCCAGCAGCTTAGTGTCAGGGGGGAACACTGAAGCTTTCTTT; CDR3: CASSLVSGGNTEAFF
J: TRBJ2-7; size: few; V: TRBV14; D: .; DNA: TGTGCCAGCAGCAATATAAACAACAGGGTCATGTACTTC; CDR3: CASSNINNRVMYF
J: TRBJ2-7; size: .; V: TRBV7-8; D: .; DNA: TGTGCCAGCAGCGGCCCGGGACCTCGGACTCGGGAGCAGTACTTC; CDR3: CASSGPGPRTREQYF
J: TRBJ1-2; size: many; V: TRBV15; D: .; DNA: TGTGCCACCAGCAGAGAAGAAGGAGATGGCTACACCTTC; CDR3: CATSREEGDGYTF
J: TRBJ1-1; size: .; V: TRBV6-4; D: .; DNA: TGTGCCAGCAGTGACTACCCGGGACCGATCACTGAAGCTTTCTTT; CDR3: CASSDYPGPITEAFF
J: TRBJ2-7; size: .; V: TRBV9; D: .; DNA: TGTGCCAGCAGCGTATCAGGGCAAACCTACGAGCAGTACTTC; CDR3: CASSVSGQTYEQYF
J: TRBJ2-1; size: many; V: TRBV28; D: .; DNA: TGTGCCAGCAGTACTAAAATGGGGGCGTACAATGAGCAGTTCTTC; CDR3: CASSTKMGAYNEQFF
J: TRBJ2-3; size: many; V: TRBV15; D: .; DNA: TGTGCCACCAGCCCCGTCGAGGGCGGGTTCACAGATACGCAGTATTTT; CDR3: CATSPVEGGFTDTQYF
J: TRBJ1-5; size: many; V: TRBV28; D: .; DNA: TGTGCCAGCAACCCACCTTATAGCAATCAGCCCCAGCATTTT; CDR3: CASNPPYSNQPQHF
J: TRBJ2-7; size: few; V: TRBV6-2/TRBV6-3; D: .; DNA: TGTGCCAGCAGTTACCAAGGAGGGAGCGACGAGCAGTACTTC; CDR3: CASSYQGGSDEQYF
J: TRBJ2-7; size: .; V: TRBV4-2; D: TRBD2; DNA: TGTGCCAGCAGCCCGTCGACACTAGCGGGGGGGCCGAACGAGCAGTACTTC; CDR3: CASSPSTLAGGPNEQYF
J: TRBJ2-1; size: .; V: TRBV7-2; D: .; DNA: TGTGCCAGCGGGCAGGGATCCTACAATGAGCAGTTCTTC; CDR3: CASGQGSYNEQFF
J: TRBJ2-1; size: .; V: TRBV4-3; D: .; DNA: TGCGCCAGCAGCCAGGATTCCGGGACCCGAAGGTTCTTC; CDR3: CASSQDSGTRRFF
J: TRBJ2-1; size: .; V: TRBV10-2; D: TRBD2; DNA: TGCGCCAGCAGCTTGATAGCGGGAACCTACAATGAGCAGTTCTTC; CDR3: CASSLIAGTYNEQFF
J: TRBJ2-1; size: many; V: TRBV4-2; D: .; DNA: TGTGCCAGCAGCCAAGAGGCCAGCGGGTACTCCTACAATGAGCAGTTCTTC; CDR3: CASSQEASGYSYNEQFF
J: TRBJ2-1; size: .; V: TRBV5-1; D: TRBD2; DNA: TGCGCCAGCAGCGTGTACCGGGGGGGCCTGAACAATGAGCAGTTCTTC; CDR3: CASSVYRGGLNNEQFF
J: TRBJ2-1; size: few; V: TRBV11-3; D: .; DNA: TGTGCCAGCAGCTTAGATTCTTACGGGGGAAACTACAATGAGCAGTTCTTC; CDR3: CASSLDSYGGNYNEQFF
J: TRBJ2-7; size: few; V: TRBV2; D: TRBD1; DNA: TGTGCCAGCAGTCCATTGACAGGGGGATACGAGCAGTACTTC; CDR3: CASSPLTGGYEQYF
J: TRBJ2-1; size: many; V: TRBV5-4; D: TRBD2; DNA: TGTGCCAGCAGACCGGGACTAGGGAACTACAATGAGCAGTTCTTC; CDR3: CASRPGLGNYNEQFF
J: TRBJ2-5; size: few; V: TRBV19; D: .; DNA: TGTGCCAGTAGTATTCGCCCGGACAGCCAAGAGACCCAGTACTTC; CDR3: CASSIRPDSQETQYF
J: TRBJ2-2; size: .; V: TRBV28; D: .; DNA: TGTGCCAGCAGCCCCACGGGCCTCAAGAACACCGGGGAGCTGTTTTTT; CDR3: CASSPTGLKNTGELFF
J: TRBJ2-3; size: .; V: TRBV29-1; D: TRBD2; DNA: TGCAGCGTCGATAGCGGGAGGTCCAGTACGCAGTATTTT; CDR3: CSVDSGRSSTQYF
J: TRBJ1-5; size: .; V: TRBV28; D: .; DNA: TGTGCCAGCAAGGGGAGGTTTAGCAATCAGCCCCAGCATTTT; CDR3: CASKGRFSNQPQHF
J: TRBJ1-5; size: .; V: TRBV29-1; D: TRBD1; DNA: TGCAGCGTAGAGACGACAGGGGATCAGCCCCAGCATTTT; CDR3: CSVETTGDQPQHF
J: TRBJ1-1; size: .; V: TRBV3-1; D: TRBD1; DNA: TGTGCCAGCAGCCAGCAGGGGGTCGCTGAAGCTTTCTTT; CDR3: CASSQQGVAEAFF
J: TRBJ1-2; size: few; V: TRBV7-8; D: .; DNA: TGTGCCAGCAGCTTAGCGCCCCGAAAGGCCATGAACTATGGCTACACCTTC; CDR3: CASSLAPRKAMNYGYTF
J: TRBJ1-2; size: .; V: TRBV25-1; D: .; DNA: TGTGCCAGCAGCCTAACAGGGCAAATTGGCTACACCTTC; CDR3: CASSLTGQIGYTF
J: TRBJ1-2; size: few; V: TRBV29-1; D: .; DNA: TGCAGCGTTGAACAATTTTCTCCCAATGGCTACACCTTC; CDR3: CSVEQFSPNGYTF
J: TRBJ2-1; size: few; V: TRBV6-2/TRBV6-3; D: .; DNA: TGTGCCAGCAGTCAGAGGGGGGTCTACAATGAGCAGTTCTTC; CDR3: CASSQRGVYNEQFF
J: TRBJ2-2; size: few; V: TRBV19; D: TRBD2; DNA: TGTGCCAGTCGACTAGCGGGAGAAGTCCCCGGGGAGCTGTTTTTT; CDR3: CASRLAGEVPGELFF
J: TRBJ2-3; size: many; V: TRBV27; D: .; DNA: TGTGCCAGCAGTTTAAGGATGACTGGACTCCGCACAGATACGCAGTATTTT; CDR3: CASSLRMTGLRTDTQYF
J: TRBJ1-3; size: many; V: TRBV12-5; D: .; DNA: TGTGCTAGTGGTTTGGTATGGTGGAAGGGCGGCTCTGGAAACACCATATATTTT; CDR3: CASGLVWWKGGSGNTIYF
J: TRBJ1-2; size: few; V: TRBV6-1; D: .; DNA: TGTGCCAGCAGTGAGTCGGGAGCAGCCGACTATGGCTACACCTTC; CDR3: CASSESGAADYGYTF
J: TRBJ1-1; size: few; V: TRBV12-3/TRBV12-4; D: .; DNA: TGTGCCACCATACCTTACACTGAAGCTTTCTTT; CDR3: CATIPYTEAFF
J: TRBJ2-4; size: few; V: TRBV29-1; D: TRBD1; DNA: TGCAGCGTCTGGGGCCGACAGGGGTCGACCAAAAACATTCAGTACTTC; CDR3: CSVWGRQGSTKNIQYF
J: TRBJ2-7; size: .; V: TRBV7-9; D: .; DNA: TGCGCCAGCAGCCCCGCAGCCTACGAGCAGTACTTC; CDR3: CASSPAAYEQYF
J: TRBJ2-5; size: .; V: TRBV29-1; D: TRBD1; DNA: TGCAGCGTTGAGGGACAGGGAGTGGGCGAGACCCAGTACTTC; CDR3: CSVEGQGVGETQYF
J: TRBJ2-1; size: .; V: TRBV12-3/TRBV12-4; D: .; DNA: TGTGCCAGCAGTTTACGGTCAGGGAATATCAAATCCTACAATGAGCAGTTCTTC; CDR3: CASSLRSGNIKSYNEQFF
J: TRBJ1-1; size: .; V: TRBV7-9; D: TRBD1; DNA: TGTGCCAGCAGCTTATATGGGACAGGGGGCTTGAGAACTGAAGCTTTCTTT; CDR3: CASSLYGTGGLRTEAFF
J: TRBJ2-1; size: few; V: TRBV12-5; D: .; DNA: TGTGCTAGTGGTTGGGAGACCTTCGGGGAGCAGTTCTTC; CDR3: CASGWETFGEQFF
J: TRBJ1-2; size: .; V: TRBV29-1; D: .; DNA: TGCAGCGTTTACAGCTATGGCTACACCTTC; CDR3: CSVYSYGYTF
J: TRBJ1-6; size: few; V: TRBV5-1; D: .; DNA: TGCGCCAGCAGCTTTGGGGCAGGAGAAGTTTTGAATTCACCCCTCCACTTT; CDR3: CASSFGAGEVLNSPLHF
J: TRBJ2-1; size: .; V: TRBV7-3; D: TRBD1; DNA: TGTGCCAGCAGCTCCGACAGGGGCGGTGAGCAGTTCTTC; CDR3: CASSSDRGGEQFF
J: TRBJ2-1; size: .; V: TRBV7-6; D: .; DNA: TGTGCCAACAGCTTAGGACACGATTCAAGCTCCTACAATGAGCAGTTCTTC; CDR3: CANSLGHDSSSYNEQFF
J: TRBJ2-7; size: .; V: TRBV28; D: TRBD2; DNA: TGTGCCAGCAGTTCCAGCGGGAGGTTGGGCGACGAGCAGTACTTC; CDR3: CASSSSGRLGDEQYF
J: TRBJ2-7; size: many; V: TRBV6-2/TRBV6-3; D: .; DNA: TGTGCCAGCAGTTATGTCCTCTCCTACGAGCAGTACTTC; CDR3: CASSYVLSYEQYF
J: TRBJ2-7; size: .; V: TRBV29-1; D: TRBD2; DNA: TGCAGCGTTGAAGAACAGCGGGGGGCCATGAAAAGCGAGCAGTACTTC; CDR3: CSVEEQRGAMKSEQYF
J: TRBJ2-3; size: few; V: TRBV5-5; D: .; DNA: TGTGCCAGCAGCTTTTCAAGGGGTGCGCAGTATTTT; CDR3: CASSFSRGAQYF